Presented here are 20 T cell receptor beta chains from one specimen sequenced in a study of T cell changes during pregnancy in multiple sclerosis. Produced via immunoSEQ multiplex PCR; TCRdb's table is partial and in-frame only. The sample records 50,000 to 60,000 clones, 89% being singletons. The sample was peripheral blood, taken after pregnancy. The receptors shown here come from a female donor with multiple sclerosis, enrolled in a pregnancy study.

The V gene is TRBV2, the J gene TRBJ1-2, with D uncertain. The V and J ends lost 6 bases and 3 bases respectively, with 5 bases between them. Germline assignment: CDR1 SNHLY and CDR2 FYNNEI. The CDR3 has 11 amino acids. CDR3 region: CASRGDYGYTF. The DNA of the CDR3 is TGTGCCAGCAGGGGAGACTATGGCTACACCTTC. Full variable domain (rest looked up from reference TRBV2 and TRBJ1-2): EPEVTQTPSHQVTQMGQEVILRCVPISNHLYFYWYRQILGQKVEFLVSFYNNEISEKSEIFDDQFSVERPDGSNFTLKIRSTKLEDSAMYFCASRGDYGYTFGSGTRLTVV.

The rearrangement links TRBV18 to TRBJ1-1, with TRBD1 as a possible D gene (5 bases). The CDR3 extends over 15 amino acids. Germline CDR1 reads KGHSH; CDR2 reads LQKENI. The V end was cut by 3 bases, the J end by 5 bases, with 16 bases between. This chain's CDR3 is CASSPAWGDGTEAFF. The CDR3 DNA follows: TGTGCCAGCTCACCCGCGTGGGGGGATGGTACTGAAGCTTTCTTT.

The rearrangement uses TRBV11-2 and TRBJ1-2; D gene unclear. Per the germline V gene, CDR1 is SGHAT and CDR2 is FQNNGV. The CDR3 runs to 12 residues. Trimming stripped 5 bases from V and 5 bases from J, with 9 bases between. Here the CDR3 reads CASSRSGYGYTF. Here the CDR3 DNA reads TGTGCCAGCAGCCGGAGTGGATATGGCTACACCTTC.

Points on this clone: Its ends do not fully match the called genes, so a read error is possible. The chain recombines TRBV5-1 with TRBJ2-7, with 10 bases lining up with TRBD2. Germline values: CDR1 SGHRS, CDR2 YFSETQ. The CDR3 totals 18 residues. CDR3 sequence: CASSLEAGTSDFSHEQYF. The CDR3 bases are TGCGCCAGCAGCTTGGAGGCAGGGACTAGCGATTTCTCCCACGAGCAGTACTTC.

Turning to this clone: Germline is not matched at one junction end, which may reflect a read error. The CDR3 coding sequence is TGTGCCAGCAGTTTGGACAGGATCTCTGAAGCTTTCTTT. Protein product: CASSLDRISEAFF. The V gene is TRBV5-5, the J gene TRBJ1-1; 7 nucleotides align to TRBD1. Per the germline V gene, CDR1 is SGHKS and CDR2 is YYEKEE (reference sequence). The CDR3 is 13 amino acids.

DNA for the CDR3: TGTGCCAGCAGGCTGGGCTTGAACACTGAAGCTTTCTTT. Protein sequence: CASRLGLNTEAFF. The chain employs TRBV5-4 and TRBJ1-1; D unresolved. The CDR3 has 13 residues. The germline CDR1 and CDR2 sequences are SGHNT and YYREEE (reference sequence). Trimming cost V 5 bases and J 0 bases, with 8 bases left between them.

This chain uses TRBV27 with TRBJ1-4; maybe TRBD1 (5 bases). Trimming stripped 6 bases from V and 0 bases from J, with 11 bases between. Germline assignment: CDR1 MNHEY and CDR2 SMNVEV (reference sequence). The CDR3 has 15 amino acids. CDR3 coding DNA: TGTGCCAGCAGGGGAGGACATACAACTAATGAAAAACTGTTTTTT. Translating it yields CASRGGHTTNEKLFF. Full variable domain (missing parts from reference TRBV27 and TRBJ1-4): EAQVTQNPRYLITVTGKKLTVTCSQNMNHEYMSWYRQDPGLGLRQIYYSMNVEVTDKGDVPEGYKVSRKEKRNFPLILESPSPNQTSLYFCASRGGHTTNEKLFFGSGTQLSVL.

The chain joins TRBV2 to TRBJ1-2; D gene uncertain. Per germline, CDR1 SNHLY and CDR2 FYNNEI. The ends were cut back, 5 bases at V and 3 bases at J, with 13 bases in the middle. The CDR3 loop spans 14 amino acids. CDR3 in amino acids: CASSIGNSYYGYTF. The CDR3 region has the DNA TGTGCCAGCAGTATAGGCAACAGCTACTATGGCTACACCTTC.

The chain uses TRBV5-6 and TRBJ2-7; D is perhaps TRBD1 (6 bases). CDR1 is SGHDT and CDR2 is YYEEEE in the germline V gene. This CDR3 has 15 amino acids. V shed 4 bases and J shed 2 bases, with 16 bases lying between them. CDR3 sequence: CASSRRPPGAYEQYF. The CDR3 nucleotides read TGTGCCAGCAGCCGTCGGCCGCCAGGGGCCTACGAGCAGTACTTC.

The chain uses TRBV5-1 and TRBJ1-2; D is undetermined. CDR3 size: 15 residues. Trimming shortened V by 0 bases and J by 7 bases, and 16 bases separated the two germline ends. Germline V gene data show CDR1 as SGHRS and CDR2 as YFSETQ. This CDR3 reads CASSLGSRDLGGYTF. CDR3 bases: TGCGCCAGCAGCTTGGGTTCTCGTGATCTCGGTGGCTACACCTTC.

The chain joins TRBV4-2 to TRBJ2-7; TRBD2 agrees at 12 bases. V shed 5 bases and J 5 bases; nucleotides not matched to a gene: 7. Germline V gene sequence: CDR1 LGHNA, CDR2 YNFKEQ. The CDR3 is made up of 15 amino acids. The CDR3 sequence: CASSSLAGGLDEQYF. The CDR3 region has the DNA TGTGCCAGCAGCTCCCTAGCGGGGGGGCTCGACGAGCAGTACTTC.

The chain has TRBV4-2 and TRBJ2-2, with TRBD1 identical over 10 bases. Germline CDR1 LGHNA, CDR2 YNFKEQ. After removal of 6 bases from V and 7 bases from J, the junction contained 8 bases not matched to a gene. The CDR3 consists of 15 residues. In DNA form, the CDR3 reads TGTGCCAGCAGGCCCGGGACAGGGGCGGACGGGGAGCTGTTTTTT. It encodes CASRPGTGADGELFF.

The V and J genes are TRBV14 and TRBJ2-5; D not resolved. Germline-derived CDR1 and CDR2 are SGHDN and FVKESK. V was cut by 3 bases and J by 4 bases, with 6 bases left in between. The CDR3 is made up of 12 amino acids. In nucleotides, the CDR3 is TGTGCCAGCAGCCAGACACGAGAGACCCAGTACTTC. It yields the protein CASSQTRETQYF. The full variable domain, its missing parts supplied by reference TRBV14 and TRBJ2-5, is EAGVTQFPSHSVIEKGQTVTLRCDPISGHDNLYWYRRVMGKEIKFLLHFVKESKQDESGMPNNRFLAERTGGTYSTLKVQPAELEDSGVYFCASSQTRETQYFGPGTRLLVL.

The V and J genes are TRBV19 and TRBJ2-3; a weak D match, TRBD2 (6 bases). Germline values: CDR1 LNHDA, CDR2 SQIVND (reference sequence). This CDR3 contains 13 residues. V lost 6 bases, J lost 2 bases, and 9 bases lay in between. Written as DNA, the CDR3 is TGTGCCAGTAGCGGGAGTCCCACAGATACGCAGTATTTT. Translating gives CASSGSPTDTQYF.

This clone has a handful of counts. The chain combines TRBV6-4 with TRBJ2-3; 10 positions agree with TRBD2. V shed 3 bases, J shed 4 bases, and the junction held 4 bases outside the gene matches. CDR1 and CDR2 (germline): MRHNA, SNTAGT. There are 15 residues in the CDR3. The CDR3 spells CASSESSGGADTQYF. CDR3 DNA: TGTGCCAGCAGTGAATCCAGCGGGGGGGCAGATACGCAGTATTTT.

This sequence joins TRBV15 and TRBJ1-6; D unclear. Germline loops: CDR1 LNHNV, CDR2 YYDKDF (reference sequence). V lost 0 bases to trimming and J lost 9 bases, with 9 bases between them. CDR3 length: 14 amino acids. The CDR3 protein is CATSRDGRSSPLHF. For the CDR3, the DNA is TGTGCCACCAGCAGAGATGGTAGGAGTTCACCCCTCCACTTT.

The J gene is TRBJ1-4, the V gene TRBV2; no clear D gene. The germline CDR1 and CDR2 sequences are SNHLY and FYNNEI. CDR3 length equals 13 residues. The V gene lost 3 bases and the J gene lost 8 bases, with 10 bases spanning the gap. CDR3 sequence: CASSEVVAEKLFF. The CDR3 nucleotides are TGTGCCAGCAGTGAGGTAGTTGCCGAAAAACTGTTTTTT.

The rearrangement joins TRBV19 to TRBJ1-1, with TRBD1 matching 7 bases. Germline-derived CDR1 and CDR2 are LNHDA and SQIVND (reference sequence). V trimming: 7 bases; J trimming: 5 bases; junction bases outside the gene matches: 4. The length of the CDR3 is 12 residues. The CDR3 sequence is CASKEGATEAFF. CDR3 DNA: TGTGCCAGTAAAGAGGGGGCGACTGAAGCTTTCTTT.

This clone was recorded once. The V and J genes are TRBV7-2 and TRBJ2-3, with 8 bases matching TRBD2. This CDR3 is 15 amino acids long. V lost 0 bases and J lost 9; bases outside the gene matches: 8. Germline V gene lookup returns CDR1 SGHTA and CDR2 FQGNSA. The CDR3 region is CASSLAGTSGDTQYF. The DNA for the CDR3 is TGTGCCAGCAGCTTAGCCGGGACTAGTGGAGACACGCAGTATTTT.

J is TRBJ2-7 and V is TRBV5-1, with D maybe TRBD2 (5 bases). CDR3 size: 12 residues. With 5 bases removed from V and 5 bases from J, the gap between germline ends came to 11 bases. CDR1 SGHRS and CDR2 YFSETQ come from the germline V gene. CDR3 in amino acids: CASRGVGDEQYF. The CDR3 coding sequence is TGCGCCAGCAGGGGTGTCGGGGACGAGCAGTACTTC. The full variable domain, rest sourced from reference TRBV5-1 and TRBJ2-7, is KAGVTQTPRYLIKTRGQQVTLSCSPISGHRSVSWYQQTPGQGLQFLFEYFSETQRNKGNFPGRFSGRQFSNSRSEMNVSTLELGDSALYLCASRGVGDEQYFGPGTRLTVT.